These 24 T cell receptor beta chains were sequenced from one sample in a study of cytomegalovirus exposure and HLA in healthy donors. Both 60 Vbeta primers and 13 Jbeta primers went into the PCR. The repertoire was sequenced with immunoSEQ multiplex PCR; TCRdb's copy has only in-frame clones and lacks some. The sample includes some 150,000 clones, approximately 61% of them seen just once. What was sequenced was PBMCs. The receptor source for this set is a woman aged 35 to 49 in good health and CMV-seronegative.

This clone appeared a single time. The rearrangement links TRBV7-2 to TRBJ1-1; weak D call: TRBD1 (5 bases). Trimming took 3 bases from V and 4 from J, leaving 12 bases between them. The CDR3 consists of 14 residues. Germline loops: CDR1 SGHTA, CDR2 FQGNSA. CDR3 amino acids: CASSLNPRATEAFF. The DNA of the CDR3 is TGTGCCAGCAGCTTGAACCCCAGGGCCACTGAAGCTTTCTTT. Supplemented by reference TRBV7-2 and TRBJ1-1, the full variable domain reads GAGVSQSPSNKVTEKGKDVELRCDPISGHTALYWYRQSLGQGLEFLIYFQGNSAPDKSGLPSDRFSAERTGGSVSTLTIQRTQQEDSAVYLCASSLNPRATEAFFGQGTRLTVV.

This clone was observed a few times. The chain links TRBV2 to TRBJ2-7, with 8 bases that match TRBD2. The CDR3 consists of 15 residues. Germline V gene sequence: CDR1 SNHLY, CDR2 FYNNEI. The V gene end was trimmed by 6 bases and the J gene end by 5 bases; junction bases not matched to a gene: 12. CDR3 sequence: CASSRLASTLDEQYF. The CDR3 coding sequence is TGTGCCAGCAGCCGACTAGCGTCGACCCTCGACGAGCAGTACTTC.

V usage is TRBV10-1 and J usage is TRBJ2-2; weak D call: TRBD1 (5 bases). Germline V gene sequence: CDR1 WNHNN, CDR2 SYGVQD (reference sequence). The CDR3 contains 14 residues. Trimming shortened V by 6 bases and J by 0 bases, and 8 bases separated the two germline ends. CDR3 nucleotide sequence: TGCGCCAGCAGACAGGATTCGAACACCGGGGAGCTGTTTTTT. As protein: CASRQDSNTGELFF.

The chain employs TRBV27 and TRBJ2-2, with D uncertain. The CDR3 totals 13 residues. Germline lookup yields CDR1 MNHEY and CDR2 SMNVEV (reference sequence). V was clipped by 6 bases and J by 7 bases, with 12 bases between them. CDR3 sequence reads: CASRRTGVGELFF. For the CDR3, the DNA is TGTGCCAGCAGGCGTACGGGTGTCGGGGAGCTGTTTTTT.

In this sample, this clone turned up once. This sequence joins TRBV7-2 and TRBJ2-3, with D perhaps TRBD1 (5 bases). V lost 10 bases and J lost 6, with 8 bases in between. The length of the CDR3 is 10 residues. Per the germline V gene, CDR1 is SGHTA and CDR2 is FQGNSA. CDR3 DNA: TGTGCCACCAAGGGGGATACGCAGTATTTT. Translating it yields CATKGDTQYF. Supplemented by reference TRBV7-2 and TRBJ2-3, the full variable domain reads GAGVSQSPSNKVTEKGKDVELRCDPISGHTALYWYRQSLGQGLEFLIYFQGNSAPDKSGLPSDRFSAERTGGSVSTLTIQRTQQEDSAVYLCATKGDTQYFGPGTRLTVL.

This clone was counted a single time. The chain joins TRBV6-1 to TRBJ1-2, with 8 bases lining up with TRBD1. CDR3 length: 12 amino acids. J was trimmed by 7 bases and V by 8 bases; bases with no gene match: 6. From germline, CDR1 is MNHNS and CDR2 SASEGT. CDR3 bases: TGTGCCAGCTGGGGACAGGATGGTGGCTACACCTTC. It encodes CASWGQDGGYTF.

The genes are TRBV27 and TRBJ1-5; D is perhaps TRBD1 (5 bases). This CDR3 is built from 15 residues. Per the germline V gene, CDR1 is MNHEY and CDR2 is SMNVEV (reference sequence). The germline V and J ends were trimmed by 5 bases and 5 bases, with 16 bases remaining between them. CDR3 coding DNA: TGTGCCAGCAGTCCTCATCAGGACATTTATCAGCCCCAGCATTTT. Residues: CASSPHQDIYQPQHF.

This chain joins TRBV5-5 and TRBJ1-5; TRBD1 might be the D (5 bases). CDR1 SGHKS and CDR2 YYEKEE come from the germline V gene (reference sequence). The CDR3 extends over 15 amino acids. Trimming took 2 bases from V and 7 from J, leaving 16 bases between them. The CDR3: CASSFGGGSYQPQHF. CDR3 nucleotide sequence: TGTGCCAGCAGCTTTGGGGGGGGATCATACCAGCCCCAGCATTTT.

The V and J genes are TRBV9 and TRBJ2-2; 10 positions agree with TRBD2. Germline V lookup: CDR1 SGDLS, CDR2 YYNGEE. The CDR3 is 17 residues long. Trimming removed 3 bases from V and 3 bases from J; junction bases left unmatched: 8. This CDR3 reads CASSGGAGGPHTGELFF. The CDR3 nucleotides read TGTGCCAGCAGCGGGGGAGCGGGGGGGCCCCACACCGGGGAGCTGTTTTTT.

The chain recombines TRBV7-6 with TRBJ1-4; D remains ambiguous. This CDR3 has 16 residues. CDR1 SGHVS and CDR2 FNYEAQ come from the germline V gene. Trimming took off 1 base at V and 0 bases at J, with 9 bases between the two ends. In DNA, the CDR3 is TGTGCCAGCAGCTTAGAGCCGCAAGCAACTAATGAAAAACTGTTTTTT. Encoded protein: CASSLEPQATNEKLFF.

This chain links TRBV7-8 with TRBJ1-6; 10 nucleotides match TRBD1. V lost 4 bases, J lost 10 bases, and 7 bases stayed unmatched. The CDR3 has 15 residues. Germline CDR1 SGHVS, CDR2 FQNEAQ. The CDR3 sequence is CASSSGQGSGSPLHF. The CDR3 DNA follows: TGTGCCAGCAGCTCGGGACAGGGGTCAGGGTCACCCCTCCACTTT. The whole variable domain, filled in from reference TRBV7-8 and TRBJ1-6, reads GAGVSQSPRYKVAKRGQDVALRCDPISGHVSLFWYQQALGQGPEFLTYFQNEAQLDKSGLPSDRFFAERPEGSVSTLKIQRTQQEDSAVYLCASSSGQGSGSPLHFGNGTRLTVT.

This clone turned up a few times. The chain combines TRBV2 with TRBJ1-5; the D gene is possibly TRBD1 (6 bases). Germline V gene sequence: CDR1 SNHLY, CDR2 FYNNEI. V lost 4 bases and J 0 bases, leaving 13 bases between the germline ends. This CDR3 is built from 16 residues. The CDR3 loop is CASSVEGGGSNQPQHF. The CDR3 bases are TGTGCCAGCAGTGTCGAAGGGGGGGGTAGCAATCAGCCCCAGCATTTT.

The chain is built from TRBV7-8 and TRBJ2-7; TRBD1 aligns across 9 bases. The CDR3 loop spans 17 amino acids. From germline, CDR1 is SGHVS and CDR2 FQNEAQ. The V gene end was trimmed by 1 base and the J gene end by 2 bases; junction bases not matched to a gene: 9. CDR3 sequence: CASSLVGPGTGPYEQYF. CDR3 nucleotides: TGTGCCAGCAGCTTAGTTGGCCCAGGGACAGGGCCCTACGAGCAGTACTTC.

This clone appeared a single time. The chain couples TRBV7-2 to TRBJ1-5; 7 positions agree with TRBD1. Germline CDR1 SGHTA, CDR2 FQGNSA. The CDR3 is made up of 14 amino acids. Trimming at V came to 5 bases and at J to 7 bases, leaving 8 bases not matched to a gene. DNA of the CDR3: TGTGCCAGCAGCCTTAGACAGGGTGGACAGCCCCAGCATTTT. It translates to CASSLRQGGQPQHF.

V is TRBV7-3 and J is TRBJ1-1, with unresolved D. Trimming cost V 1 base and J 4 bases, with 13 bases left between them. The CDR3 totals 15 residues. Per the germline V gene, CDR1 is SGHTA and CDR2 is FQGTGA. CDR3 bases: TGTGCCAGCAGCTTAAGGGGAGGTTCAGGCACTGAAGCTTTCTTT. Translation: CASSLRGGSGTEAFF.

V usage is TRBV9 and J usage is TRBJ1-2; D possibly corresponds to TRBD1 (6 bases). In germline, CDR1 is SGDLS, CDR2 YYNGEE. V gave up 4 bases and J gave up 6 bases, with 13 bases separating them. This CDR3 is built from 13 residues. DNA for the CDR3: TGTGCCAGCAGCTCCTCCTACAGGGATGGCTACACCTTC. It is translated as CASSSSYRDGYTF.

The chain recombines TRBV4-3 with TRBJ2-7; a possible D gene is TRBD2 (6 bases). The CDR3 has 15 amino acids. V was trimmed by 0 bases and J by 0 bases, leaving 9 bases between them. Germline CDR1 LGHNA, CDR2 YSLEER. The CDR3 loop reads CASSQEVGGSYEQYF. The CDR3 coding sequence is TGCGCCAGCAGCCAAGAAGTGGGGGGCTCCTACGAGCAGTACTTC.

The chain recombines TRBV5-1 with TRBJ2-5; tentatively, D is TRBD2 (6 bases). The CDR3 spans 14 residues. Trimming removed 5 bases at V and 5 bases at J, with 16 bases between. CDR1 and CDR2 from the germline V gene are SGHRS and YFSETQ. The CDR3 DNA sequence: TGCGCCAGCAGGGAGGGGACCCGCACGGAGACCCAGTACTTC. Protein product: CASREGTRTETQYF.

This clone was detected only once. This chain connects TRBV5-6 to TRBJ1-6; 7 nucleotides line up with TRBD1. Trimming removed 2 bases from V and 7 bases from J; junction bases left unmatched: 3. Germline V gives CDR1 SGHDT, CDR2 YYEEEE. The CDR3 covers 14 residues. The CDR3 bases are TGTGCCAGCAGCTTACAGGGGACAAATTCACCCCTCCACTTT. Protein sequence: CASSLQGTNSPLHF. The full variable domain, its missing parts supplied by reference TRBV5-6 and TRBJ1-6, is DAGVTQSPTHLIKTRGQQVTLRCSPKSGHDTVSWYQQALGQGPQFIFQYYEEEERQRGNFPDRFSGHQFPNYSSELNVNALLLGDSALYLCASSLQGTNSPLHFGNGTRLTVT.

V usage is TRBV27 and J usage is TRBJ2-1; D possibly corresponds to TRBD2 (7 bases). V dropped 2 bases and J dropped 5 bases, with 13 bases sitting between them. The CDR3 consists of 15 residues. Germline CDR1 MNHEY, CDR2 SMNVEV (reference sequence). The CDR3 sequence: CASSLRGGTDNEQFF. DNA of the CDR3: TGTGCCAGCAGTTTACGCGGGGGCACAGACAATGAGCAGTTCTTC.

The chain joins TRBV9 to TRBJ1-2, with D possibly TRBD1 on 5 matching bases. Germline values: CDR1 SGDLS, CDR2 YYNGEE. The V end was cut by 3 bases, the J end by 7 bases, with 19 bases between. This CDR3 is built from 15 residues. DNA of the CDR3: TGTGCCAGCAGCGCAAGGGGCTCCCCTTTGGGTGGCTACACCTTC. It yields the protein CASSARGSPLGGYTF.

This chain connects TRBV18 to TRBJ1-2; TRBD1 might be the D (5 bases). The V gene lost 6 bases and the J gene lost 2 bases, with 16 bases spanning the gap. Germline V gives CDR1 KGHSH, CDR2 LQKENI. The CDR3 length is 15 residues. The CDR3 bases are TGTGCCAGCTCCTCAGGGCGGCTGGGGAACTATGGCTACACCTTC. Its translation is CASSSGRLGNYGYTF.

This chain links TRBV5-1 with TRBJ1-1, with D uncertain. This CDR3 comprises 14 residues. Germline V CDR1 and CDR2: SGHRS, YFSETQ. Trimming removed 4 bases at V and 4 bases at J, with 14 bases between. The CDR3 here is CASSPARGATEAFF. As DNA, the CDR3 is TGCGCCAGCAGCCCCGCCCGGGGAGCCACTGAAGCTTTCTTT.

The rearrangement links TRBV2 to TRBJ2-3, with 8 bases aligning to TRBD1. This CDR3 spans 14 amino acids. CDR1 is SNHLY, CDR2 FYNNEI, per germline. V shed 6 bases, J shed 3 bases, and the junction held 5 bases outside the gene matches. In DNA, the CDR3 is TGTGCCAGCAGGAGGGACAGGAATACAGATACGCAGTATTTT. As protein: CASRRDRNTDTQYF.